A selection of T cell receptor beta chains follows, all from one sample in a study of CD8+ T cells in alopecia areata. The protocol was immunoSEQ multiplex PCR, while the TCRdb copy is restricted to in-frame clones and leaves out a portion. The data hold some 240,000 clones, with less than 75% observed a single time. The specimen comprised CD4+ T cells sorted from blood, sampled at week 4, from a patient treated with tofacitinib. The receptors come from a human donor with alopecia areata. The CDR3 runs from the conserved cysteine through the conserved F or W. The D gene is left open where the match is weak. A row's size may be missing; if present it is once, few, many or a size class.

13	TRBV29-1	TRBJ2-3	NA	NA	CSVGGFGTDTQYF	TGCAGCGTTGGAGGGTTTGGCACAGATACGCAGTATTTT
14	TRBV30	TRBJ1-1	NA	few	CAWSMGSLNTEAFF	TGTGCCTGGAGTATGGGCAGCCTGAACACTGAAGCTTTCTTT
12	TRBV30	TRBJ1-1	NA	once	CAWSVLEAEAFF	TGTGCCTGGAGTGTACTAGAGGCGGAAGCTTTCTTT
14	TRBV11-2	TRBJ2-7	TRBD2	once	CASSLRASGYEQYF	TGTGCCAGCAGCTTAAGGGCTAGCGGCTACGAGCAGTACTTC
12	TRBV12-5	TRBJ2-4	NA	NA	CASMGLSNIQYF	TGTGCTAGTATGGGACTTTCAAACATTCAGTACTTC
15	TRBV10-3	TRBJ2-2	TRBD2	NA	CAISGLAGAAGELFF	TGTGCCATCAGTGGACTAGCGGGGGCCGCCGGGGAGCTGTTTTTT
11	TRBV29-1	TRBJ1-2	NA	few	CSVSGSSGYTF	TGCAGCGTTTCAGGGTCGAGTGGCTACACCTTC
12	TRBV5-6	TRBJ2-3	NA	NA	CASSGSTDTQYF	TGTGCCAGCAGCGGGAGCACAGATACGCAGTATTTT
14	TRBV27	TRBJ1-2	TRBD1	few	CASSSSQGAAGYTF	TGTGCCAGCAGTTCATCTCAGGGGGCGGCTGGCTACACCTTC
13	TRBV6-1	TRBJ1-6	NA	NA	CASSGLDNSPLHF	TGTGCCAGCAGTGGGCTGGATAATTCGCCCCTCCACTTT
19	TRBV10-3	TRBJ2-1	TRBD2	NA	CAISVHGAGAGGSYNEQFF	TGTGCCATCAGTGTCCACGGAGCGGGAGCGGGGGGCTCCTACAATGAGCAGTTCTTC
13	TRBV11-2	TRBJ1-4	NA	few	CASSEWENEKLFF	TGTGCCAGCTCAGAATGGGAGAATGAAAAACTGTTTTTT
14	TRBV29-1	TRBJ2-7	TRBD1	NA	CSVVPGQGSYEQYF	TGCAGCGTTGTGCCGGGACAGGGAAGCTACGAGCAGTACTTC
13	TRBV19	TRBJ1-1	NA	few	CASSMARNTEAFF	TGTGCCAGTAGTATGGCTAGGAACACTGAAGCTTTCTTT
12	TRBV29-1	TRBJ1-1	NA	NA	CSANRADTEAFF	TGCAGCGCTAACAGGGCCGACACTGAAGCTTTCTTT
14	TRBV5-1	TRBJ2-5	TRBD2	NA	CASSTDSGGETQYF	TGCGCCAGCAGCACCGACTCGGGAGGGGAGACCCAGTACTTC
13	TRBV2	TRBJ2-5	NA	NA	CASKRGFQETQYF	TGTGCCAGTAAGAGAGGGTTCCAAGAGACCCAGTACTTC
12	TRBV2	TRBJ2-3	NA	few	CASRTNTDTQYF	TGTGCCAGCAGAACTAACACAGATACGCAGTATTTT
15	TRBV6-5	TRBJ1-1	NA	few	CASSTGRGARFGAFF	TGTGCCAGCAGCACCGGGCGGGGGGCGCGTTTTGGAGCTTTCTTT
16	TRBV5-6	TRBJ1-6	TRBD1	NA	CASSPDGGQGASPLHF	TGTGCCAGCAGCCCGGACGGGGGGCAGGGGGCTTCACCCCTCCACTTT
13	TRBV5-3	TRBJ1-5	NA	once	CARSLGRRWPQHF	TGTGCCAGAAGCTTGGGCAGAAGATGGCCCCAGCATTTT
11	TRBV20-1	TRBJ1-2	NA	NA	CSARENYGYTF	TGCAGTGCTAGAGAGAACTATGGCTACACCTTC